The clone carrying this T cell receptor (beta chain) has just a few counts. The J segment lost 0 bases and the V segment lost 2 bases, leaving 12 bases of the junction unmatched. The CDR3 contains 18 residues. Germline V gene sequence: CDR1 SGHAT, CDR2 FQNNGV. A library of TCRbeta sequences, prepared with unique molecular identifiers, was generated. TCRdb reprocessed the PCR reads via MiXCR and lists one record per CDR3 protein. This table has hundreds of thousands of distinct CDR3 sequences, 10% to 15% appearing once. The entry originates in a study of T-cell reconstitution after alpha-beta-depleted transplantation in children.

The sequence was collected from a male patient under 18 who had a stem cell transplant for acute myeloid leukemia, so the T cells may come from the graft donor. The genes are TRBV11-2 and TRBJ2-7; TRBD1 agrees at 8 bases. The material was PBMCs, mostly from graft donor cells, obtained 360 days after TCRalphabeta/CD19-depleted stem cell transplant. For the CDR3, the DNA is TGTGCCAGCAGCTTAAGGAATAAGGGACAGGCGAGCTCCTACGAGCAGTACTTC. This encodes CASSLRNKGQASSYEQYF.